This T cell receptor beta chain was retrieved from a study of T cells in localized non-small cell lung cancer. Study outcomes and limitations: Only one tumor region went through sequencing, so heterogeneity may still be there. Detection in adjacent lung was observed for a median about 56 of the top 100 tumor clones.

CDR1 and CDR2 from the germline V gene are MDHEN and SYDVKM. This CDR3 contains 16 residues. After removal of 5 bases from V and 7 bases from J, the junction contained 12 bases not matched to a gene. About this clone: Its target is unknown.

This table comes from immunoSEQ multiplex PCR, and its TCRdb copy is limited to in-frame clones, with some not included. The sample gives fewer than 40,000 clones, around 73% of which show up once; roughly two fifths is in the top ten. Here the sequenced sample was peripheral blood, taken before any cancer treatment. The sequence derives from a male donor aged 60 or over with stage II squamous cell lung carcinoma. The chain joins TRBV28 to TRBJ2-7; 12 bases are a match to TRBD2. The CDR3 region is CASSRTSGAVPWEQYF. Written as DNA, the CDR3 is TGTGCCAGCAGTAGGACTAGCGGGGCGGTCCCGTGGGAGCAGTACTTC.